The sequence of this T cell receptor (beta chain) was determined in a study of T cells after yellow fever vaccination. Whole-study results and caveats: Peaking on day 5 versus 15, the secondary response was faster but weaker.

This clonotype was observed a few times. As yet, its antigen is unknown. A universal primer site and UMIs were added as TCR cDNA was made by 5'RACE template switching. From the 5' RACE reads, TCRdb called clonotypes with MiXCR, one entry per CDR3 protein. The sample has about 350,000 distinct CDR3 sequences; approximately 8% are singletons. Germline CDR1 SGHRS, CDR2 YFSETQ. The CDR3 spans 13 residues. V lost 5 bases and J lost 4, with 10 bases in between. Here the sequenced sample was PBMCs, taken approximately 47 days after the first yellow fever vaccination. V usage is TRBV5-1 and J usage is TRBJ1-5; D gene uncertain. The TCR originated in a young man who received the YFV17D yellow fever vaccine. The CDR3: CASRIELNQPQHF. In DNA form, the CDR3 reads TGCGCCAGCAGAATAGAACTGAATCAGCCCCAGCATTTT.